This T cell receptor (beta chain) is drawn from a study of OX40 agonist ivuxolimab in advanced cancers. Looking at the study overall: The group had a mean age of roughly 65 years, ranged from roughly 23 to 85, and was approximately 81% male.

The V end was cut by 7 bases, the J end by 1 base, with 20 bases between. Germline values: CDR1 LNHDA, CDR2 SQIVND (reference sequence). This CDR3 has 17 amino acids. Overall study results and limits: Compared with CD4+, CD8+ T cells on average had more expanded clones.

The protocol was immunoSEQ multiplex PCR, while the TCRdb copy is restricted to in-frame clones and leaves out a portion. Of tens of thousands of clones in the sample, approximately 82% were seen once. The table lists this clone with a few counts. Its antigen is as yet unknown. The V and J genes are TRBV19 and TRBJ1-5; maybe TRBD1 (6 bases). The sequencing used CD4+ or CD8+ T cells sorted from blood, collected in a trial of the OX40 agonist ivuxolimab. This TCR was recovered from an adult with an advanced solid tumor such as melanoma, head and neck, liver or kidney cancer. CDR3 sequence: CASTSPGSDRSNQPQHF. The CDR3 DNA sequence: TGTGCCAGTACCTCCCCGGGGTCGGACAGAAGCAATCAGCCCCAGCATTTT.